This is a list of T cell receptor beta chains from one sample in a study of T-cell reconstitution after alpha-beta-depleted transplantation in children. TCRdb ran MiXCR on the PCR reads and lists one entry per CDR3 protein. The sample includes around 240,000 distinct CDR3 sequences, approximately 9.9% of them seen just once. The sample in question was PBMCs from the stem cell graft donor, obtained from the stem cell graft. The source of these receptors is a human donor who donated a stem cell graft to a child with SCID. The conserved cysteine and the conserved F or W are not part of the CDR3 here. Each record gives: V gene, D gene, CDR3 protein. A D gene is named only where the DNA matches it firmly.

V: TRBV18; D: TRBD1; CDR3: ASGPRQGYEQY
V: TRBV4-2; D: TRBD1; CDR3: ASSPGTVSTDTQY
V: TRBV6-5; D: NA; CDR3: ASSYSPLRDTEAF
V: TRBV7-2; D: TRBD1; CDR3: ASSLGTGLGNQPQH
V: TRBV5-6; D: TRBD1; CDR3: ASSPDRGVYEQY
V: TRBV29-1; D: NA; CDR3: SVERQTSGNTIY
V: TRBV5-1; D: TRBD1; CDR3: ASSLGQVGYGYT
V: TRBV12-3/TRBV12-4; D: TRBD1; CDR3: ASSFGTGGFYEQY
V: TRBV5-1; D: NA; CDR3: ASSLGQTYQETQY
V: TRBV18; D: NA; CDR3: ASSELQYNSPLH
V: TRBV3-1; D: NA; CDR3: ASSQFPEGAF
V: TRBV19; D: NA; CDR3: ASTPRGGRNTIY
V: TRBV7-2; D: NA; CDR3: ASSLAGSRPDTQY
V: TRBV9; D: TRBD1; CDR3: ASSDRGETQY
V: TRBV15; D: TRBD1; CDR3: ATRQGAGNTIY
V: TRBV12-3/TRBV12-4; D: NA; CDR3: ASSFPGVSEAF
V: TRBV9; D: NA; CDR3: ASSVRGTTGELF
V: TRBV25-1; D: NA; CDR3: ASSRRTPRENSPLH
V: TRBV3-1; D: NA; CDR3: ASSPLDGTNYGYT
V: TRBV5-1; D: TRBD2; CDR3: ASSFQRGDIGELF
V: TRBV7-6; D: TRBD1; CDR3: ASSRGQAPYEQY
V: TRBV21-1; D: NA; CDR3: ASSKAPNPEGTGELF
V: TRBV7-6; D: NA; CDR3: ASSLVPLAGNNSPLH
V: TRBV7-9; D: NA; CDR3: ASRPIRQEMRQETQY
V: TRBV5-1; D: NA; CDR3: ASSFVEAGGELF
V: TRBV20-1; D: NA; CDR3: SARDPKSRGPNTEAF
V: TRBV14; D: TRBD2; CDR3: ASSQELSGVYNEQF